These T cell receptor beta chains were read from a single sample in a study of cytomegalovirus exposure and HLA in healthy donors. Data came from immunoSEQ multiplex PCR; TCRdb stores just in-frame clones and leaves some out. This table lists more than 50,000 clones. Input material: PBMCs. All receptors come from a middle-aged man in good health and CMV-seropositive. CDR3s include the opening cysteine and the closing phenylalanine or tryptophan. Fields, in order: CDR3 protein, CDR3 DNA, J gene, D gene, V gene. A D gene is named only where the DNA matches it firmly.

cdr3_aa: CASSLARQGGETQYF
cdr3_nt: TGTGCCAGCAGCTTAGCCCGGCAGGGCGGAGAGACCCAGTACTTC
j_call: TRBJ2-5
d_call: NA
v_call: TRBV7-2

cdr3_aa: CASSPRDRGRSVEFF
cdr3_nt: TGTGCCAGCTCACCCCGGGACAGGGGACGTTCGGTAGAGTTCTTC
j_call: TRBJ2-1
d_call: TRBD1
v_call: TRBV18

cdr3_aa: CASSEEGAFFFNEKLFF
cdr3_nt: TGTGCCAGCAGTGAAGAGGGGGCCTTCTTCTTTAATGAAAAACTGTTTTTT
j_call: TRBJ1-4
d_call: TRBD1
v_call: TRBV6-1

cdr3_aa: CASSFGGREWSYNEQFF
cdr3_nt: TGCGCCAGCAGCTTCGGCGGGCGGGAGTGGTCCTACAATGAGCAGTTCTTC
j_call: TRBJ2-1
d_call: TRBD2
v_call: TRBV5-1

cdr3_aa: CASSSSGRTTDTQYF
cdr3_nt: TGTGCCAGCAGTTCTAGCGGGAGAACGACAGATACGCAGTATTTT
j_call: TRBJ2-3
d_call: TRBD2
v_call: TRBV28

cdr3_aa: CASSPSSSGNTIYF
cdr3_nt: TGTGCCAGCTCCCCTTCGAGCTCTGGAAACACCATATATTTT
j_call: TRBJ1-3
d_call: NA
v_call: TRBV18

cdr3_aa: CASTGQGGNQPQHF
cdr3_nt: TGTGCCAGCACCGGACAGGGAGGCAATCAGCCCCAGCATTTT
j_call: TRBJ1-5
d_call: TRBD1
v_call: TRBV6-1

cdr3_aa: CASSPTHTSSYEQYF
cdr3_nt: TGTGCCAGCTCACCAACACATACTAGCTCCTACGAGCAGTACTTC
j_call: TRBJ2-7
d_call: NA
v_call: TRBV18

cdr3_aa: CASRGGNTEAFF
cdr3_nt: TGTGCCAGCAGGGGGGGTAACACTGAAGCTTTCTTT
j_call: TRBJ1-1
d_call: NA
v_call: TRBV7-9

cdr3_aa: CASSYSINSWTEAFF
cdr3_nt: TGTGCCAGCAGTTACTCGATAAACAGCTGGACTGAAGCTTTCTTT
j_call: TRBJ1-1
d_call: NA
v_call: TRBV6-5

cdr3_aa: CASSSQGVPNYGYTF
cdr3_nt: TGTGCCAGCAGTTCCCAGGGGGTACCTAACTATGGCTACACCTTC
j_call: TRBJ1-2
d_call: TRBD1
v_call: TRBV28

cdr3_aa: CASSLTAVPRRSYEQYF
cdr3_nt: TGTGCCAGCAGCTTGACGGCCGTACCGAGGCGGTCCTACGAGCAGTACTTC
j_call: TRBJ2-7
d_call: NA
v_call: TRBV5-5

cdr3_aa: CASSPSQGSLRTQYF
cdr3_nt: TGTGCCAGCTCACCATCACAGGGGTCCCTTAGGACCCAGTACTTC
j_call: TRBJ2-5
d_call: TRBD1
v_call: TRBV18

cdr3_aa: CASSSTGYEQFF
cdr3_nt: TGTGCCAGCAGCTCCACAGGGTATGAGCAGTTCTTC
j_call: TRBJ2-1
d_call: NA
v_call: TRBV7-3

cdr3_aa: CASSITGNTEAFF
cdr3_nt: TGTGCCAGTAGTATCACGGGGAACACTGAAGCTTTCTTT
j_call: TRBJ1-1
d_call: NA
v_call: TRBV19

cdr3_aa: CASSQDATGNTDTQYF
cdr3_nt: TGTGCCAGCAGCCAAGATGCGACCGGGAATACAGATACGCAGTATTTT
j_call: TRBJ2-3
d_call: NA
v_call: TRBV4-2

cdr3_aa: CASRTDSEAFF
cdr3_nt: TGTGCCAGCAGAACAGACAGTGAAGCTTTCTTT
j_call: TRBJ1-1
d_call: NA
v_call: TRBV11-1

cdr3_aa: CASSLWGQGRQPQHF
cdr3_nt: TGTGCCAGCAGTTTATGGGGACAGGGTAGACAGCCCCAGCATTTT
j_call: TRBJ1-5
d_call: TRBD1
v_call: TRBV28

cdr3_aa: CATLTRENTEAFF
cdr3_nt: TGTGCCACCCTGACCCGGGAGAACACTGAAGCTTTCTTT
j_call: TRBJ1-1
d_call: NA
v_call: TRBV19

cdr3_aa: CASSQAPGTGTSLRQETQYF
cdr3_nt: TGTGCCAGCAGCCAAGCTCCCGGGACAGGGACATCCCTTAGACAAGAGACCCAGTACTTC
j_call: TRBJ2-5
d_call: TRBD1
v_call: TRBV4-2

cdr3_aa: CASSPYNQPQHF
cdr3_nt: TGTGCCAGCAGCCCGTACAACCAGCCCCAGCATTTT
j_call: TRBJ1-5
d_call: NA
v_call: TRBV7-6

cdr3_aa: CAISESKGQVTSGANVLTF
cdr3_nt: TGTGCCATCAGTGAGTCGAAGGGGCAGGTCACCTCTGGGGCCAACGTCCTGACTTTC
j_call: TRBJ2-6
d_call: NA
v_call: TRBV10-3